The 16 T cell receptor beta chains in this list originate from one sample, sequenced in a study of beta chain features in type 1 diabetes. Isolated RNA was reverse transcribed in full, so expressed TCRB transcripts were sequenced. Some clones are missing from TCRdb's copy, which holds only in-frame ones; the method was immunoSEQ multiplex PCR. The table shows 200,000 to 300,000 clones, with roughly two thirds occurring only once. The source material was naive CD4+ T cells from blood. The receptors were gathered from a man under 40 in good health.

This clone showed up just once. The chain recombines TRBV7-9 with TRBJ2-7; 8 bases agree with TRBD2. V trimming: 5 bases; J trimming: 5 bases; junction bases outside the gene matches: 11. Germline V gives CDR1 SEHNR, CDR2 FQNEAQ (reference sequence). This CDR3 region has 15 residues. CDR3 residues: CASSREGYQLHEQYF. The CDR3 DNA is TGTGCCAGCAGCCGGGAGGGCTACCAGCTTCACGAGCAGTACTTC.

V usage is TRBV7-2 and J usage is TRBJ1-3; D is ambiguous. V dropped 1 base and J dropped 6 bases, with 7 bases sitting between them. Germline CDR1 and CDR2: SGHTA and FQGNSA. This CDR3 comprises 13 residues. As DNA, the CDR3 is TGTGCCAGCAGCTTAGGGGAGATAAACACCATATATTTT. It encodes CASSLGEINTIYF.

The chain carries TRBV30 and TRBJ2-7, with D perhaps given as TRBD1 or TRBD2 (5 bases each). CDR3 length: 12 residues. The V end was cut by 5 bases, the J end by 2 bases, with 10 bases between. In germline, CDR1 is GTSNPN, CDR2 SVGIG (reference sequence). As DNA, the CDR3 is TGTGCCTGGGGGACGGACACCTACGAGCAGTACTTC. Protein sequence: CAWGTDTYEQYF.

The CDR3 loop reads CASSPRPGHPDTQYF. As DNA, the CDR3 is TGTGCCAGCAGCCCTAGGCCGGGACACCCAGATACGCAGTATTTT. The gene calls are TRBV7-9 and TRBJ2-3; D is perhaps TRBD1 (6 bases). This CDR3 has 15 amino acids. The germline gives CDR1 SEHNR, CDR2 FQNEAQ (reference sequence). V was cut by 5 bases and J by 4 bases, with 16 bases left in between.

The rearrangement joins TRBV29-1 to TRBJ2-1, with D unclear. Deletions cut 4 bases from V and 0 bases from J, with 10 bases between. There are 14 residues in the CDR3. Germline V gene lookup returns CDR1 SQVTM and CDR2 ANQGSEA. The CDR3 DNA reads as TGCAGCGTTGTCGGTGCGAGCTCCTACAATGAGCAGTTCTTC. Its translation: CSVVGASSYNEQFF.

The chain is built from TRBV7-9 and TRBJ2-3; possibly TRBD2 for D (6 bases). The CDR3 runs 12 residues. V was trimmed by 7 bases and J by 10 bases, leaving 15 bases between them. The V gene's germline CDR1 is SEHNR and CDR2 FQNEAQ (reference sequence). The CDR3: CASTATSSAQYF. Here the CDR3 DNA reads TGTGCCAGCACCGCGACTAGTTCCGCGCAGTATTTT.

V usage is TRBV5-4 and J usage is TRBJ2-3; 9 bases are shared with TRBD2. J lost 4 bases, V lost 4 bases, and 10 bases had no gene match. Germline V gives CDR1 SGHNT, CDR2 YYREEE (reference sequence). There are 16 residues in the CDR3. CDR3 DNA: TGTGCCAGCAGCCCGGCTTCTAGCGGGGAGGCAGATACGCAGTATTTT. Its protein product is CASSPASSGEADTQYF.

This clone has a handful of counts. V usage is TRBV6-5 and J usage is TRBJ2-3; D is ambiguous. Trimming pared 5 bases from V and 3 bases from J, leaving 9 bases between. The germline V gene encodes CDR1 MNHEY and CDR2 SVGAGI. This CDR3 is built from 13 residues. For the CDR3, the DNA is TGTGCCAGCAGTCGCCGCGAAACAGATACGCAGTATTTT. It specifies CASSRRETDTQYF.

The V and J genes are TRBV29-1 and TRBJ2-7; D is undetermined. There are 14 residues in the CDR3. Trimming took off 6 bases at V and 1 base at J, with 16 bases between the two ends. Germline V gene data show CDR1 as SQVTM and CDR2 as ANQGSEA. The CDR3 is CSVSKKTPSYEQYF. The CDR3, as DNA: TGCAGCGTATCTAAGAAGACACCGTCCTACGAGCAGTACTTC.

This clone was observed a few times. The J gene is TRBJ2-7, the V gene TRBV6-5, with D unclear. Germline V gives CDR1 MNHEY, CDR2 SVGAGI. With 2 bases removed from V and 3 bases from J, the gap between germline ends came to 5 bases. The CDR3 is made up of 12 amino acids. The CDR3 coding sequence is TGTGCCAGCAGTTACGTTGGCTACGAGCAGTACTTC. It yields the protein CASSYVGYEQYF.

As concerns this clone: The junction does not match germline at one end; this may be a read error. The CDR3 spells CASPSCEQYF. The CDR3 bases are TGTGCCAGCCCTTCCTGCGAGCAGTACTTC. V and J are TRBV18 and TRBJ2-7; D is unresolved. The CDR3 runs 10 residues. Germline values: CDR1 KGHSH, CDR2 LQKENI.

V gene TRBV25-1 combines with J gene TRBJ1-2, with a possible D match to TRBD1 (6 bases). Trimming pared 3 bases from V and 1 base from J, leaving 9 bases between. Germline assignment: CDR1 MGHDK and CDR2 SYGVNS. The CDR3 loop spans 14 amino acids. CDR3 sequence reads: CASSEAGDNYGYTF. The CDR3 DNA is TGTGCCAGCAGTGAGGCAGGGGATAACTATGGCTACACCTTC.

V gene TRBV5-1 combines with J gene TRBJ2-7; 13 bases are shared with TRBD2. The CDR3 has 15 residues. V shed 4 bases, J shed 5 bases, and the junction held 6 bases outside the gene matches. Germline lookup yields CDR1 SGHRS and CDR2 YFSETQ. The CDR3 is CASSAGLAGNDEQYF. CDR3 bases: TGCGCCAGCAGCGCGGGACTAGCGGGGAATGACGAGCAGTACTTC.

As for this clone: The sample contains more than one DNA sequence encoding this CDR3. The chain links TRBV29-1 to TRBJ2-1, with 7 bases fitting TRBD1. Trimming took 3 bases from V and 12 from J; bases not matched to a gene: 14. The germline CDR1 and CDR2 sequences are SQVTM and ANQGSEA. The CDR3 contains 14 residues. Here the CDR3 reads CSVDGQGDLAGQFF. CDR3 sequence (DNA): TGCAGCGTTGATGGGCAGGGGGACCTCGCTGGGCAGTTCTTC.

The chain recombines TRBV9 with TRBJ2-1; a weak D match, TRBD1 (5 bases). Germline CDR1 SGDLS, CDR2 YYNGEE. V lost 0 bases to trimming and J lost 3 bases, with 10 bases between them. The CDR3 loop spans 15 amino acids. CDR3 sequence (DNA): TGTGCCAGCAGCGTAGAAGGGGCAGGCTACAATGAGCAGTTCTTC. It specifies CASSVEGAGYNEQFF.

The CDR3 bases are TGCGCCAGCAGCTTAGTCAGTCCCGAAGAGACCCAGTACTTC. Amino acid sequence: CASSLVSPEETQYF. The rearrangement links TRBV5-1 to TRBJ2-5, with unresolved D. Germline assignment: CDR1 SGHRS and CDR2 YFSETQ. The CDR3 is 14 amino acids. Trimming took 2 bases from V and 3 from J, leaving 11 bases between them.